A selection of T cell receptor beta chains follows, all from one sample in a study of CD8 T cells in ankylosing spondylitis. TCRdb re-derived calls from the 5' RACE reads in MiXCR, one entry per CDR3 protein. This table has a few hundred thousand distinct CDR3 sequences, approximately 20% appearing once. Sequenced: blood, either unsorted or a sorted T cell fraction (not recorded which). These receptors all come from a male donor with ankylosing spondylitis. Each CDR3 is given with its conserved first and last residue. D genes are given only for firm matches. Size values are once, few and many counts, or a class for expanded clones, and some rows have none.

j_call: TRBJ1-4
v_call: TRBV12-3/TRBV12-4
d_call: .
clone_size: .
cdr3_aa: CASSPRTNEKLFF
cdr3_nt: TGTGCCAGCAGCCCGCGGACTAATGAAAAACTGTTTTTT

j_call: TRBJ1-4
v_call: TRBV7-6
d_call: .
clone_size: .
cdr3_aa: CASSLGIVGTVNEKLFF
cdr3_nt: TGTGCCAGCAGCTTAGGTATAGTCGGGACGGTGAATGAAAAACTGTTTTTT

j_call: TRBJ1-2
v_call: TRBV12-3/TRBV12-4
d_call: .
clone_size: .
cdr3_aa: CASSQQTGPVDSHYGYTF
cdr3_nt: TGTGCCAGCAGTCAACAAACCGGCCCAGTCGACAGCCACTATGGCTACACCTTC

j_call: TRBJ2-1
v_call: TRBV28
d_call: .
clone_size: .
cdr3_aa: CASLQGSSYNEQFF
cdr3_nt: TGTGCCAGCCTACAAGGGAGCTCCTACAATGAGCAGTTCTTC

j_call: TRBJ2-1
v_call: TRBV20-1
d_call: TRBD2
clone_size: .
cdr3_aa: CSASPGLATYNEQFF
cdr3_nt: TGCAGTGCTAGCCCGGGACTAGCGACCTACAATGAGCAGTTCTTC

j_call: TRBJ2-1
v_call: TRBV6-5
d_call: .
clone_size: few
cdr3_aa: CASSYNGASYNEQFF
cdr3_nt: TGTGCCAGCAGTTACAATGGAGCGTCTTACAATGAGCAGTTCTTC

j_call: TRBJ2-3
v_call: TRBV3-1
d_call: .
clone_size: few
cdr3_aa: CASSLAAREQDTQYF
cdr3_nt: TGTGCCAGCAGCCTTGCTGCCCGGGAGCAAGATACGCAGTATTTT

j_call: TRBJ2-2
v_call: TRBV5-1
d_call: TRBD2
clone_size: few
cdr3_aa: CASSLEGGRNTGELFF
cdr3_nt: TGCGCCAGCAGCTTGGAGGGCGGGAGGAACACCGGGGAGCTGTTTTTT

j_call: TRBJ2-3
v_call: TRBV7-9
d_call: .
clone_size: .
cdr3_aa: CASSLVGIIVPDTQYF
cdr3_nt: TGTGCCAGCAGCTTAGTCGGCATCATAGTCCCAGATACGCAGTATTTT

j_call: TRBJ2-1
v_call: TRBV28
d_call: TRBD2
clone_size: .
cdr3_aa: CASSSIILAGDYNEQFF
cdr3_nt: TGTGCCAGCAGTTCCATTATCCTAGCGGGAGACTACAATGAGCAGTTCTTC

j_call: TRBJ1-1
v_call: TRBV7-9
d_call: .
clone_size: few
cdr3_aa: CASRRILNTEAFF
cdr3_nt: TGTGCCAGCCGCAGGATTTTGAACACTGAAGCTTTCTTT

j_call: TRBJ2-3
v_call: TRBV6-1
d_call: .
clone_size: .
cdr3_aa: CASTVDLTRTDTQYF
cdr3_nt: TGTGCCAGCACGGTGGACCTAACTCGCACAGATACGCAGTATTTT

j_call: TRBJ2-3
v_call: TRBV4-3
d_call: .
clone_size: many
cdr3_aa: CASSQDFLFGASTDTQYF
cdr3_nt: TGCGCCAGCAGCCAAGACTTTCTGTTTGGGGCTAGCACAGATACGCAGTATTTT

j_call: TRBJ1-1
v_call: TRBV5-1
d_call: .
clone_size: many
cdr3_aa: CASEGTGAFF
cdr3_nt: TGCGCCAGCGAGGGAACGGGGGCTTTCTTT

j_call: TRBJ1-3
v_call: TRBV15
d_call: .
clone_size: few
cdr3_aa: CATSRDLGGGNTIYF
cdr3_nt: TGTGCCACCAGCAGAGATCTAGGGGGAGGAAACACCATATATTTT

j_call: TRBJ1-1
v_call: TRBV6-1
d_call: .
clone_size: few
cdr3_aa: CASSPPFTEAFF
cdr3_nt: TGTGCCAGCAGTCCCCCATTCACTGAAGCTTTCTTT

j_call: TRBJ1-5
v_call: TRBV19
d_call: .
clone_size: .
cdr3_aa: CASSMQGNSNQPQHF
cdr3_nt: TGTGCCAGTAGTATGCAGGGCAATAGCAATCAGCCCCAGCATTTT

j_call: TRBJ2-1
v_call: TRBV29-1
d_call: .
clone_size: .
cdr3_aa: CSVDPDLGDEQFF
cdr3_nt: TGCAGCGTTGACCCCGACTTGGGGGATGAGCAGTTCTTC

j_call: TRBJ2-1
v_call: TRBV7-9
d_call: TRBD2
clone_size: few
cdr3_aa: CASSLFGGGTYNEQFF
cdr3_nt: TGTGCCAGCAGCTTATTTGGCGGGGGGACCTACAATGAGCAGTTCTTC

j_call: TRBJ1-5
v_call: TRBV4-3
d_call: .
clone_size: few
cdr3_aa: CASSQDREVQPQHF
cdr3_nt: TGCGCCAGCAGCCAAGACAGGGAAGTCCAGCCCCAGCATTTT

j_call: TRBJ1-1
v_call: TRBV9
d_call: .
clone_size: many
cdr3_aa: CASSEGGGTEAFF
cdr3_nt: TGTGCCAGCAGTGAAGGGGGGGGCACTGAAGCTTTCTTT

j_call: TRBJ2-7
v_call: TRBV7-9
d_call: .
clone_size: few
cdr3_aa: CASSLVGSGSHYEQYF
cdr3_nt: TGTGCCAGCAGCTTAGTTGGGTCAGGGAGCCACTACGAGCAGTACTTC

j_call: TRBJ2-7
v_call: TRBV20-1
d_call: .
clone_size: .
cdr3_aa: CSAREAGVGEQYF
cdr3_nt: TGCAGTGCTAGAGAGGCAGGGGTGGGCGAGCAGTACTTC

j_call: TRBJ1-1
v_call: TRBV7-2
d_call: .
clone_size: few
cdr3_aa: CASPPLWGYTEAFF
cdr3_nt: TGTGCCAGCCCACCCTTATGGGGATACACTGAAGCTTTCTTT

j_call: TRBJ2-7
v_call: TRBV5-1
d_call: .
clone_size: few
cdr3_aa: CASSLVGAGYEQYF
cdr3_nt: TGCGCCAGCAGCTTGGTGGGGGCGGGGTACGAGCAGTACTTC

j_call: TRBJ2-7
v_call: TRBV4-1
d_call: TRBD2
clone_size: many
cdr3_aa: CASSTTEGLAQYEQYF
cdr3_nt: TGCGCCAGCAGTACGACCGAGGGACTAGCTCAATACGAGCAGTACTTC

j_call: TRBJ2-7
v_call: TRBV10-3
d_call: .
clone_size: .
cdr3_aa: CAISGSGSSATYEQYF
cdr3_nt: TGTGCCATCAGTGGGTCTGGGTCTAGCGCAACCTACGAGCAGTACTTC

j_call: TRBJ2-1
v_call: TRBV20-1
d_call: .
clone_size: few
cdr3_aa: CSAIELGSYNEQFF
cdr3_nt: TGCAGTGCTATAGAGCTCGGATCCTACAATGAGCAGTTCTTC

j_call: TRBJ1-1
v_call: TRBV4-1
d_call: TRBD1
clone_size: few
cdr3_aa: CASSPTGLGNTEAFF
cdr3_nt: TGCGCCAGCAGCCCGACAGGGCTAGGGAACACTGAAGCTTTCTTT